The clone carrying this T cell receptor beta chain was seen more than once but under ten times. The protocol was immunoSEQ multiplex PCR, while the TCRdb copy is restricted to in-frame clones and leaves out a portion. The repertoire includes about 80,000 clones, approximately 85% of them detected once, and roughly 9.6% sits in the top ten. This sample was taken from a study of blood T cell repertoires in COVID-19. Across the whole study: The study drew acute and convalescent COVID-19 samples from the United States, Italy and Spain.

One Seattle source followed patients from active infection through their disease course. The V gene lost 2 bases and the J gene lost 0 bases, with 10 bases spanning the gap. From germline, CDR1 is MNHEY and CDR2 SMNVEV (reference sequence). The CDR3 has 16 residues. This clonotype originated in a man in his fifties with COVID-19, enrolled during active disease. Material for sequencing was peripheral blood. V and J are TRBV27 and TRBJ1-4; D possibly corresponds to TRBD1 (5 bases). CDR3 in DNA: TGTGCCAGCAGTTTAAGTCCGGGGGCAACTAATGAAAAACTGTTTTTT. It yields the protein CASSLSPGATNEKLFF. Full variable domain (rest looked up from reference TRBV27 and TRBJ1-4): EAQVTQNPRYLITVTGKKLTVTCSQNMNHEYMSWYRQDPGLGLRQIYYSMNVEVTDKGDVPEGYKVSRKEKRNFPLILESPSPNQTSLYFCASSLSPGATNEKLFFGSGTQLSVL.